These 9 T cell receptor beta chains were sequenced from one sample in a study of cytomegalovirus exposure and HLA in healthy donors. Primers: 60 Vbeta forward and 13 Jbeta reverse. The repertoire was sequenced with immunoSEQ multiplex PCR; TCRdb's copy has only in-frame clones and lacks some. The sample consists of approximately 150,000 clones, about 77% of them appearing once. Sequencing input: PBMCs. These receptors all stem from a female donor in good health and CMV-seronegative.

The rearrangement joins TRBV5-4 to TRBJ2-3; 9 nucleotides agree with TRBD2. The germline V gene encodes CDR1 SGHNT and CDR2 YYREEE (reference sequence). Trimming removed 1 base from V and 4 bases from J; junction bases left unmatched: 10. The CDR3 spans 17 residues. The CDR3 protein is CASSLLRSGGMADTQYF. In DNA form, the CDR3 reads TGTGCCAGCAGCTTGCTTCGTAGCGGGGGTATGGCAGATACGCAGTATTTT. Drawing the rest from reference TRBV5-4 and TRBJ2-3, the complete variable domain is ETGVTQSPTHLIKTRGQQVTLRCSSQSGHNTVSWYQQALGQGPQFIFQYYREEENGRGNFPPRFSGLQFPNYSSELNVNALELDDSALYLCASSLLRSGGMADTQYFGPGTRLTVL.

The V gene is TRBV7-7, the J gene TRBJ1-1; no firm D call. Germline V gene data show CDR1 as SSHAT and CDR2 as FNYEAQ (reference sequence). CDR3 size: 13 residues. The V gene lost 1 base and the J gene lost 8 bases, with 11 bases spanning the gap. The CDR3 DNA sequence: TGTGCCAGCAGCTTAGGGGTAGGCGGAGAAGCTTTCTTT. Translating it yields CASSLGVGGEAFF.

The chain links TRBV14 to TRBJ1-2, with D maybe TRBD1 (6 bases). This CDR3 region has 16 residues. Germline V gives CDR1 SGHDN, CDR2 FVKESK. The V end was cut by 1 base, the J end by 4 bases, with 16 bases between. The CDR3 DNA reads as TGTGCCAGCAGCCAAGGTATAGCGGGACATGGCTATGGCTACACCTTC. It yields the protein CASSQGIAGHGYGYTF.

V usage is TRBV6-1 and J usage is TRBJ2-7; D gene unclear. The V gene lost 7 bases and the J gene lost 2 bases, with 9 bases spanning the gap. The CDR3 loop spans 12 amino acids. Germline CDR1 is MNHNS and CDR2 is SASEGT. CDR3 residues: CASTPTTYEQYF. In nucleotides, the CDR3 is TGTGCCAGCACACCCACTACCTACGAGCAGTACTTC.

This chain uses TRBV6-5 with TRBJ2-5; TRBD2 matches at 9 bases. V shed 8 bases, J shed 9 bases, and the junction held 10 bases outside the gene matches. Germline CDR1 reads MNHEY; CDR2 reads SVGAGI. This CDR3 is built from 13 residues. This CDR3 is CASSLAGEKAQYF. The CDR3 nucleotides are TGTGCCAGCTCTTTAGCGGGGGAAAAGGCCCAGTACTTC.

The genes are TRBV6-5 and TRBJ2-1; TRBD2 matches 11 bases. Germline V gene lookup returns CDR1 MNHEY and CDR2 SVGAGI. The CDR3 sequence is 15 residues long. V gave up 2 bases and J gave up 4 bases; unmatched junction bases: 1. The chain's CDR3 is CASSYPSGGYNEQFF. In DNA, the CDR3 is TGTGCCAGCAGTTACCCTAGCGGGGGGTACAATGAGCAGTTCTTC.

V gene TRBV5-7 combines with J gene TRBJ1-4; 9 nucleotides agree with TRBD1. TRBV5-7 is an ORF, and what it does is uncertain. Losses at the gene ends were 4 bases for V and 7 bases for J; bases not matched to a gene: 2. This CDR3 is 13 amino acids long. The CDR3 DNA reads TGTGCCAGCAGCCCGGACAGGGGTGAAAAACTGTTTTTT. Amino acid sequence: CASSPDRGEKLFF.

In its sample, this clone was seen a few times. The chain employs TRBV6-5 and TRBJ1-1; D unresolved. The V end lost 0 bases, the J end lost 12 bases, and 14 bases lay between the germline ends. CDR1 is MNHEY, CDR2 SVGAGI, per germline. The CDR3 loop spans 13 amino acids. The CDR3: CASSYSNPKRSFF. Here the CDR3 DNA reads TGTGCCAGCAGTTACTCGAACCCCAAGAGGTCTTTCTTT.

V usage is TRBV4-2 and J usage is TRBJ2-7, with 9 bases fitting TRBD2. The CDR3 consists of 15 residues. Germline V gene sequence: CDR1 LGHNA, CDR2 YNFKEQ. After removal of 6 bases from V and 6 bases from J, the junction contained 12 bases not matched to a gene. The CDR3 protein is CASRETSGSPSEQYF. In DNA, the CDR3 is TGTGCCAGCAGGGAAACTAGCGGGTCCCCTAGCGAGCAGTACTTC.